This passage covers 3 T cell receptor beta chains from one sample sequenced in a study of vaccination and CD4 T cells after COVID-19. Which antigens these TCRs recognize remains unknown. Cultured CD4+ T cell DNA underwent sequencing with the Oncomine TCR Beta short-read assay. MiXCR, run by TCRdb on the PCR reads, gives a single entry per CDR3 protein. The table has around 15,000 distinct CDR3 sequences, approximately 52% seen once. Treatment in this sample: approximately nine-day PBMC culture with coronavirus spike peptide pools or control peptides (ViraFEST assay). Specimen: CD4+ T cells from blood, cultured in vitro. The receptors stem from a human donor who had recovered from COVID-19.

The CDR3, as DNA: TGTGCCAGCAGCGACCCCCGCCGTAAGCGTACGCAGTATTTT. Translation gives CASSDPRRKRTQYF. The chain joins TRBV7-2 to TRBJ2-3; no firm D call. The CDR3 is made up of 14 amino acids. Germline values: CDR1 SGHTA, CDR2 FQGNSA. The V and J ends lost 5 bases and 8 bases respectively, with 17 bases between them.

The chain links TRBV6-2 or TRBV6-3 to TRBJ1-1, with 10 bases lining up with TRBD1. Germline trimming cut 2 bases from V and 3 bases from J; bases unmatched to any gene: 6. The CDR3 is made up of 16 amino acids. The germline V gene encodes CDR1 MNHEY and CDR2 SVGEGT. The CDR3 is CASSYRTGTGDTEAFF. The CDR3 coding sequence is TGTGCCAGCAGTTACCGTACAGGGACAGGGGACACTGAAGCTTTCTTT.

The rearrangement uses TRBV6-4 and TRBJ1-2; the match to TRBD1 covers 9 bases. The CDR3 consists of 16 residues. The V segment lost 0 bases and the J segment 7 bases; nucleotides outside the gene matches: 9. Germline values: CDR1 MRHNA, CDR2 SNTAGT. CDR3 amino acids: CASSDSPGQGRIGYTF. DNA for the CDR3: TGTGCCAGCAGTGACTCCCCAGGACAGGGGCGGATTGGCTACACCTTC.